The clone carrying this TCR beta chain appeared many times. The ends lost 0 bases at V and 4 bases at J; junction bases unmatched: 6. This CDR3 region has 16 residues. Germline CDR1 is LGHNA and CDR2 is YNFKEQ. These data originate in a study of T-cell memory formation after mild COVID-19. 5'RACE primed from the constant segment yielded TCR alpha and TCR beta cDNA libraries bearing sample barcodes and UMIs. TCRdb used MiXCR to reprocess the 5' RACE reads, holding one entry per CDR3 protein. The table includes 350,000 or so distinct CDR3 sequences, over 20% detected once. The V and J genes are TRBV4-2 and TRBJ2-1; 7 bases are shared with TRBD2. The TCR originated in an adult woman who had mild COVID-19 (a few samples of this study predate the infection). Cell type and time point are not known. Sequenced material: PBMCs or a T cell subset sorted from them (not recorded which). The CDR3 nucleotides are TGTGCCAGCAGCCAAGATCCGGGAGGTGGGTACAATGAGCAGTTCTTC. The encoded protein is CASSQDPGGGYNEQFF.